The 21 T cell receptor beta chains below all came from one sample that was sequenced in a study of CD8 T cells in ankylosing spondylitis. Overall study findings and caveats: It appeared that ankylosing spondylitis blood was characterized by a TCR beta motif of several highly homologous variants.

These receptors have no known antigen. A single record per CDR3 protein comes from TCRdb applying MiXCR to the 5' RACE reads. The top ten clones hold under 0.9% of a sample with 400,000 or so distinct CDR3 sequences, roughly a quarter of them seen once. The sequencing input was blood, either unsorted or a sorted T cell fraction (not recorded which). The receptor source for this set is a male donor with ankylosing spondylitis.

This chain's CDR3 is CASSRTDDNYGYTF. CDR3 DNA sequence: TGTGCCAGCAGCAGGACAGACGATAACTATGGCTACACCTTC. This rearrangement joins TRBV5-6 to TRBJ1-2, with D maybe TRBD1 (6 bases). V shed 4 bases and J shed 1 base, with 11 bases lying between them. The CDR3 has 14 amino acids. Germline V CDR1 and CDR2: SGHDT, YYEEEE.

This clonotype was detected only a few times. J is TRBJ2-7 and V is TRBV25-1, with 13 bases matching TRBD2. Germline CDR1 is MGHDK and CDR2 is SYGVNS. V was clipped by 4 bases and J by 3 bases; unmatched bases: 12. This CDR3 comprises 18 residues. The CDR3 is CASSAQTSGRKSGYEQYF. CDR3 coding DNA: TGTGCCAGCAGTGCCCAGACTAGCGGGAGGAAGAGTGGCTACGAGCAGTACTTC.

The rearrangement joins TRBV20-1 to TRBJ1-6; 7 bases align to TRBD1. V was clipped by 0 bases and J by 2 bases; unmatched bases: 4. In germline, CDR1 is DFQATT, CDR2 SNEGSKA (reference sequence). This CDR3 is 16 amino acids long. The CDR3: CSARDSQGAYNSPLHF. The CDR3 coding sequence is TGCAGTGCTAGAGACAGTCAGGGGGCCTATAATTCACCCCTCCACTTT.

The V gene is TRBV11-2, the J gene TRBJ2-4, with D possibly being TRBD1 (6 bases). The germline gives CDR1 SGHAT, CDR2 FQNNGV. The CDR3 loop spans 18 amino acids. The germline V and J ends were trimmed by 5 bases and 3 bases, with 23 bases remaining between them. The CDR3 here is CASSPRTDPVVGKNIQYF. CDR3 DNA: TGTGCCAGCAGCCCCCGGACAGACCCGGTGGTTGGCAAAAACATTCAGTACTTC.

J is TRBJ2-3 and V is TRBV7-2; 7 bases match TRBD2. Germline CDR1 reads SGHTA; CDR2 reads FQGNSA. This CDR3 spans 16 amino acids. Trimming at V came to 2 bases and at J to 4 bases, leaving 9 bases not matched to a gene. This CDR3 is CASSLLMAGDADTQYF. CDR3 sequence (DNA): TGTGCCAGCAGCTTACTAATGGCGGGAGATGCAGATACGCAGTATTTT.

Here the CDR3 reads CASSLRRLIPNTGELFF. For the CDR3, the DNA is TGTGCCAGCAGCTTAAGAAGGCTGATCCCCAACACCGGGGAGCTGTTTTTT. The chain has TRBV5-6 and TRBJ2-2; unclear D gene. Germline V gene lookup returns CDR1 SGHDT and CDR2 YYEEEE. Trimming took off 2 bases at V and 2 bases at J, with 16 bases between the two ends. The CDR3 is 17 amino acids.

This clonotype occurred many times. The gene calls are TRBV5-6 and TRBJ1-2; TRBD1 matches 8 bases. V was clipped by 5 bases and J by 3 bases; unmatched bases: 3. Germline V CDR1 and CDR2: SGHDT, YYEEEE. This CDR3 comprises 13 residues. The chain's CDR3 is CASRLTGDYGYTF. The CDR3 bases are TGTGCCAGCAGGCTGACAGGGGACTATGGCTACACCTTC.

This clonotype was picked up a small number of times. The J gene is TRBJ1-1, the V gene TRBV7-9; 7 nucleotides agree with TRBD1. The germline CDR1 and CDR2 sequences are SEHNR and FQNEAQ (reference sequence). This CDR3 has 16 residues. With 5 bases clipped from V and 0 bases from J, the junction kept 9 bases outside the gene matches. This CDR3 reads CASSPTGRDMNTEAFF. Written as DNA, the CDR3 is TGTGCCAGCAGCCCGACAGGGAGGGACATGAACACTGAAGCTTTCTTT.

J is TRBJ2-2 and V is TRBV29-1; 8 bases fit TRBD1. V was pared by 7 bases and J by 7 bases, with 8 bases of the junction left unmatched. The CDR3 length is 13 residues. CDR1 and CDR2 from the germline V gene are SQVTM and ANQGSEA. The CDR3 DNA reads as TGCAGCGCAAAAAAGACAGGGGACGGGGAGCTGTTTTTT. It is translated as CSAKKTGDGELFF.

V gene TRBV20-1 combines with J gene TRBJ2-1; TRBD2 matches at 7 bases. From germline, CDR1 is DFQATT and CDR2 SNEGSKA (reference sequence). With V trimmed by 3 bases and J by 2 bases, 22 bases remained unmatched. The CDR3 sequence is 20 residues long. The CDR3, as DNA: TGCAGTGCTAGGGACTCGGAAGGGAAATGGGCGGGGGTGACCTACAATGAGCAGTTCTTC. Translation gives CSARDSEGKWAGVTYNEQFF.

This clonotype was seen only a few times. The J gene is TRBJ2-2, the V gene TRBV14, with D maybe TRBD2 (6 bases). Trimming shortened V by 4 bases and J by 6 bases, and 15 bases separated the two germline ends. Germline V gene lookup returns CDR1 SGHDN and CDR2 FVKESK. This CDR3 region has 15 residues. The CDR3 coding sequence is TGTGCCAGCAGCCCGGGACTCGGTTTCGCCGGGGAGCTGTTTTTT. It codes for CASSPGLGFAGELFF. Together with reference TRBV14 and TRBJ2-2, the CDR3 gives the full variable domain: EAGVTQFPSHSVIEKGQTVTLRCDPISGHDNLYWYRRVMGKEIKFLLHFVKESKQDESGMPNNRFLAERTGGTYSTLKVQPAELEDSGVYFCASSPGLGFAGELFFGEGSRLTVL.

The chain links TRBV11-2 to TRBJ2-1; D is uncertain. Germline V gene data show CDR1 as SGHAT and CDR2 as FQNNGV. This CDR3 contains 14 residues. Trimming cost V 4 bases and J 3 bases, with 10 bases left between them. CDR3 in amino acids: CASSSTRGYNEQFF. The CDR3 DNA reads as TGTGCCAGCAGCTCAACCCGCGGCTACAATGAGCAGTTCTTC.

A few counts support this clonotype. The chain couples TRBV5-1 to TRBJ1-3, with TRBD1 matching 7 bases. The CDR3 sequence is 16 residues long. The V gene end was trimmed by 0 bases and the J gene end by 1 base; junction bases not matched to a gene: 4. CDR1 SGHRS and CDR2 YFSETQ come from the germline V gene. The CDR3 region has the DNA TGCGCCAGCAGCTTGGAGGGGGCGCAATCTGGAAACACCATATATTTT. This translates into CASSLEGAQSGNTIYF.

The chain employs TRBV29-1 and TRBJ2-3; D is unclear. CDR1 SQVTM and CDR2 ANQGSEA come from the germline V gene. The CDR3 extends over 14 amino acids. V was clipped by 4 bases and J by 8 bases, with 19 bases between them. For the CDR3, the DNA is TGCAGCGTTGCCCCCAGGTTCGGCAGAACTACGCAGTATTTT. This gives the protein CSVAPRFGRTTQYF.

This clonotype was counted only a few times. The CDR3, as DNA: TGCGCCAGCAGCTTGTACGGGGGGAGCTCCTACAATGAGCAGTTCTTC. This codes for CASSLYGGSSYNEQFF. The rearrangement joins TRBV5-1 to TRBJ2-1; TRBD2 matches 7 bases. After removal of 1 base from V and 0 bases from J, the junction contained 4 bases not matched to a gene. Germline CDR1 reads SGHRS; CDR2 reads YFSETQ. CDR3 size: 16 residues.

This clonotype was recorded a few times. This chain uses TRBV20-1 with TRBJ1-1, with unresolved D. The CDR3 has 13 amino acids. The germline gives CDR1 DFQATT, CDR2 SNEGSKA (reference sequence). V was cut by 0 bases and J by 1 base, with 6 bases left in between. The CDR3 reads CSARDYGNTEAFF. CDR3 nucleotide sequence: TGCAGTGCTAGAGATTACGGGAACACTGAAGCTTTCTTT.

The rearrangement joins TRBV25-1 to TRBJ2-7, with 9 bases lining up with TRBD2. V trimming: 2 bases; J trimming: 3 bases; junction bases outside the gene matches: 5. Germline CDR1 reads MGHDK; CDR2 reads SYGVNS. The CDR3 is 15 amino acids. In DNA form, the CDR3 reads TGTGCCAGCAGTGAAGCCCAGCGGGGGGACTACGAGCAGTACTTC. It yields the protein CASSEAQRGDYEQYF.

This clonotype was seen a handful of times. V usage is TRBV24-1 and J usage is TRBJ1-2; D gene unclear. CDR3 length equals 12 residues. CDR1 is KGHDR, CDR2 SFDVKD, per germline. V shed 6 bases and J shed 2 bases, with 6 bases lying between them. The CDR3 DNA reads TGTGCCACCAGTCTGGGGAACTATGGCTACACCTTC. The encoded protein is CATSLGNYGYTF.

V gene TRBV12-3 or TRBV12-4 combines with J gene TRBJ2-1; 7 bases are shared with TRBD2. The CDR3 totals 16 residues. The V and J ends lost 6 bases and 6 bases, in that order; junction bases with no gene match: 14. The CDR3 DNA reads as TGTGCCAGCAGCCACACGGCGGGAGACCGGTTCAATGAGCAGTTCTTC. Protein: CASSHTAGDRFNEQFF.

Here the CDR3 DNA reads TGTGCCACCAGAACAGGGTATTCGGCAGATACGCAGTATTTT. Protein product: CATRTGYSADTQYF. The V and J genes are TRBV24-1 and TRBJ2-3; possibly TRBD1 for D (6 bases). Trimming took off 7 bases at V and 4 bases at J, with 14 bases between the two ends. CDR3 length equals 14 residues. Per the germline V gene, CDR1 is KGHDR and CDR2 is SFDVKD.

This clonotype was seen a few times. The V call is TRBV5-1, the J call TRBJ2-5; tentative D call: TRBD1 (8 bases). The CDR3 covers 15 residues. Trimming took off 1 base at V and 5 bases at J, with 15 bases between the two ends. Germline CDR1 SGHRS, CDR2 YFSETQ. The chain's CDR3 is CASSLFGQGGETQYF. CDR3 coding DNA: TGCGCCAGCAGCTTGTTCGGACAGGGAGGGGAGACCCAGTACTTC. The full variable domain, completed using reference TRBV5-1 and TRBJ2-5, is KAGVTQTPRYLIKTRGQQVTLSCSPISGHRSVSWYQQTPGQGLQFLFEYFSETQRNKGNFPGRFSGRQFSNSRSEMNVSTLELGDSALYLCASSLFGQGGETQYFGPGTRLLVL.